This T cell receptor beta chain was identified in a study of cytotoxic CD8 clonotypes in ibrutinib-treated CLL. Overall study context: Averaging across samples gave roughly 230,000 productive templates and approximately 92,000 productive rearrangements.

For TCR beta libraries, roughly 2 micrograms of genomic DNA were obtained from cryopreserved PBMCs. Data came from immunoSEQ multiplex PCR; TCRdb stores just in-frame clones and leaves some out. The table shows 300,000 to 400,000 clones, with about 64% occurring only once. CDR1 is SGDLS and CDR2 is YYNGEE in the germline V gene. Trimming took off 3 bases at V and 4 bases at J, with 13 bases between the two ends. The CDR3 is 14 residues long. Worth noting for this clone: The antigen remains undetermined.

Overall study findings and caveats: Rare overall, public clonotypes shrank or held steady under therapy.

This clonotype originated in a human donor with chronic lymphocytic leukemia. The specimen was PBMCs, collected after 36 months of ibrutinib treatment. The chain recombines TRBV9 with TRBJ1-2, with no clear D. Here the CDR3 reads CASSGDYWGYGYTF. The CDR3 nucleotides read TGTGCCAGCAGCGGAGACTATTGGGGCTATGGCTACACCTTC.